These T cell receptor beta chains were read from a single sample in a study of control samples from healthy donors and cancer patients. Only in-frame clones appear in the TCRdb table, and some are missing; sequencing was by immunoSEQ multiplex PCR. The table lists roughly 130,000 clones, about 95% of them singletons. The sample taken for sequencing was blood. The receptors originated from a man between 25 and 39 years old in good health. CDR3s include the opening cysteine and the closing phenylalanine or tryptophan. The order of the fields is J gene, V gene, CDR3 length, D gene, clone size, CDR3 DNA, CDR3 protein. A D gene is named only where the DNA matches it firmly. The size field is filled for only some rows; it gives once, few, many or a size class.

J: TRBJ1-1; V: TRBV3-1/TRBV3-2; length: 18; D: NA; size: NA; DNA: TGTGCCAGCAGCCCCTGCATATTGGGGCCAGTCTTTCCCACTGAAGCTTTCTTT; CDR3: CASSPCILGPVFPTEAFF
J: TRBJ1-6; V: TRBV4-3; length: 15; D: NA; size: NA; DNA: TGCGCCAGCAGCCAAGATGTAGGGGGTAATTCACCCCTCCACTTT; CDR3: CASSQDVGGNSPLHF
J: TRBJ2-7; V: TRBV6-2/TRBV6-3; length: 11; D: NA; size: NA; DNA: TGTGCCAGCAGCTCCACTTACGAGCAGTACTTC; CDR3: CASSSTYEQYF
J: TRBJ2-5; V: TRBV7-8; length: 16; D: TRBD1; size: NA; DNA: TGTGCCAGCAGCCTCAGACAGGGAGAATACCAAGAGACCCAGTACTTC; CDR3: CASSLRQGEYQETQYF
J: TRBJ2-3; V: TRBV9; length: 17; D: TRBD1; size: NA; DNA: TGTGCCAGCAGCGCCTTAACCGGGACAGCTAGCACAGATACGCAGTATTTT; CDR3: CASSALTGTASTDTQYF
J: TRBJ1-5; V: TRBV5-6; length: 14; D: NA; size: NA; DNA: TGTGCCAGCAGCTTGGGACAGCGGTCGGGGCCCCAGCATTTT; CDR3: CASSLGQRSGPQHF
J: TRBJ2-1; V: TRBV7-6; length: 15; D: TRBD1; size: once; DNA: TGTGCCAGCAGCTGGGACAGGGGAGAAATGAATGAGCAGTTCTTC; CDR3: CASSWDRGEMNEQFF
J: TRBJ2-1; V: TRBV6-5; length: 13; D: NA; size: NA; DNA: TGTGCCAGCAGTTACTCACGGCTAAATGAGCAGTTCTTC; CDR3: CASSYSRLNEQFF
J: TRBJ1-1; V: TRBV19; length: 12; D: TRBD1; size: NA; DNA: TGTGCCAGTAGTTTGACAGGGGTTGAAGCTTTCTTT; CDR3: CASSLTGVEAFF
J: TRBJ1-2; V: TRBV2; length: 14; D: NA; size: NA; DNA: TGTGCCAGCAGGCCAAGGACGGACGTCTATGGCTACACCTTC; CDR3: CASRPRTDVYGYTF
J: TRBJ1-2; V: TRBV27; length: 14; D: NA; size: NA; DNA: TGTGCCAGCAGCCCTTTACGACAGCCCTATGGCTACACCTTC; CDR3: CASSPLRQPYGYTF
J: TRBJ1-2; V: TRBV30; length: 16; D: TRBD1; size: NA; DNA: TGTGCCTGGAGTGTCACTCATACGACAGGGCCGGGAGGCTACACCTTC; CDR3: CAWSVTHTTGPGGYTF
J: TRBJ1-6; V: TRBV7-2; length: 15; D: NA; size: once; DNA: TGTGCCAGCAGCCAGGAACCGCAGGGTTCGATCCCCCTCCACTTT; CDR3: CASSQEPQGSIPLHF
J: TRBJ2-7; V: TRBV18; length: 14; D: TRBD1; size: once; DNA: TGTGCCAGCTCACCGACCCTGACAGGGTCCGAGCAGTACTTC; CDR3: CASSPTLTGSEQYF
J: TRBJ2-1; V: TRBV6-4; length: 13; D: NA; size: NA; DNA: TGTGCCAGCAGCCTCAGTCGAGGCAATGAGCAGTTCTTC; CDR3: CASSLSRGNEQFF
J: TRBJ1-1; V: TRBV5-4; length: 14; D: NA; size: NA; DNA: TGTGCCAGCAGCTTTGGGCGGTTGAACACTGAAGCTTTCTTT; CDR3: CASSFGRLNTEAFF
J: TRBJ2-1; V: TRBV15; length: 14; D: NA; size: NA; DNA: TGTGCCACCAGCAGAAATCAGGGGTACAATGAGCAGTTCTTC; CDR3: CATSRNQGYNEQFF
J: TRBJ2-5; V: TRBV18; length: 16; D: TRBD2; size: NA; DNA: TGTGCCAGCTCACCACTCTTTCTAGCGGGGCAAGAGACCCAGTACTTC; CDR3: CASSPLFLAGQETQYF
J: TRBJ2-3; V: TRBV13; length: 16; D: TRBD2; size: NA; DNA: TGTGCCAGCAGCACAAGCGGGGGCCTCAGCACAGATACGCAGTATTTT; CDR3: CASSTSGGLSTDTQYF
J: TRBJ1-5; V: TRBV3-1/TRBV3-2; length: 13; D: TRBD1; size: NA; DNA: TGTGCCAGCAGCCGTTTCGGACAGGGTAGACAGCATTTT; CDR3: CASSRFGQGRQHF
J: TRBJ2-7; V: TRBV7-3; length: 15; D: NA; size: once; DNA: TGTGCCAGCAGCTTAGGCACCCCAGGTGGTTCCGAGCAGTACTTC; CDR3: CASSLGTPGGSEQYF
J: TRBJ1-1; V: TRBV4-1; length: 15; D: NA; size: NA; DNA: TGCGCCAGCAGCCCGACGGACATCATGAACACTGAAGCTTTCTTT; CDR3: CASSPTDIMNTEAFF
J: TRBJ2-7; V: TRBV7-9; length: 17; D: NA; size: NA; DNA: TGTGCCAGCAGCTTAGACGATACGAGGGGTATCCCCTACGAGCAGTACTTC; CDR3: CASSLDDTRGIPYEQYF
J: TRBJ2-7; V: TRBV7-2; length: 13; D: NA; size: NA; DNA: TGTGCCAGCAGCCACCCGAGCTCCTACGAGCAGTACTTC; CDR3: CASSHPSSYEQYF
J: TRBJ2-2; V: TRBV5-6; length: 16; D: TRBD2; size: NA; DNA: TGTGCCAGCAGCTTGTGGCGGGGGGGCATCACCGGGGAGCTGTTTTTT; CDR3: CASSLWRGGITGELFF
J: TRBJ1-1; V: TRBV9; length: 12; D: NA; size: NA; DNA: TGTGCCAGCAGCGGACAAACAGGTGAAGCTTTCTTT; CDR3: CASSGQTGEAFF
J: TRBJ1-4; V: TRBV20-1; length: 11; D: NA; size: NA; DNA: TGCAGTGCTAGAGATGAGCGGGGCCTGTTTTTT; CDR3: CSARDERGLFF